A selection of T cell receptor beta chains follows, all from one sample in a study of T cell responses to AZD1222 COVID-19 vaccine. Clones were sequenced by immunoSEQ multiplex PCR, and TCRdb holds only the in-frame ones, with some missing. The table records over 100,000 clones, 92% of them present only once. The sequenced sample was peripheral blood, obtained on day 0 of AZD1222 vaccination. These receptors all come from an adult in good health. Each CDR3 is given with its conserved first and last residue. The order of the fields is V gene, J gene, clone size, D gene, CDR3 protein, CDR3 DNA. The D gene is left open where the match is weak. The size of a clone is reported for some rows only, either as once, few or many, or as a class for expanded clones.

v_gene: TRBV7-3; j_gene: TRBJ2-1; abundance: -; d_gene: TRBD2; CDR3aa: CASSTSGRVGGEQFF; CDR3nt: TGTGCCAGTAGTACTAGCGGGAGGGTCGGTGGCGAGCAGTTCTTC
v_gene: TRBV7-9; j_gene: TRBJ1-6; abundance: -; d_gene: -; CDR3aa: CASSLQGYNSPLHF; CDR3nt: TGTGCCAGCAGCTTACAGGGTTATAATTCACCCCTCCACTTT
v_gene: TRBV5-1; j_gene: TRBJ2-1; abundance: -; d_gene: -; CDR3aa: CASSSPRSYNEQFF; CDR3nt: TGCGCCAGCAGCTCCCCTAGGTCCTACAATGAGCAGTTCTTC
v_gene: TRBV10-3; j_gene: TRBJ2-3; abundance: -; d_gene: -; CDR3aa: CAIRARASTDTQYF; CDR3nt: TGTGCCATCAGGGCCCGGGCAAGCACAGATACGCAGTATTTT
v_gene: TRBV5-1; j_gene: TRBJ2-1; abundance: -; d_gene: -; CDR3aa: CASSETPGRGSSYNEQFF; CDR3nt: TGCGCCAGCAGTGAGACCCCGGGACGGGGGAGCTCCTACAATGAGCAGTTCTTC
v_gene: TRBV11-2; j_gene: TRBJ1-5; abundance: -; d_gene: -; CDR3aa: CASSLGGRGNQPQHF; CDR3nt: TGTGCCAGCAGCTTAGGCGGCAGGGGTAATCAGCCCCAGCATTTT
v_gene: TRBV18; j_gene: TRBJ2-1; abundance: -; d_gene: -; CDR3aa: CASSPGPTRPNEQFF; CDR3nt: TGTGCCAGCTCACCCGGGCCTACTAGGCCCAATGAGCAGTTCTTC
v_gene: TRBV27; j_gene: TRBJ1-1; abundance: -; d_gene: -; CDR3aa: CASSLTGALTEAFF; CDR3nt: TGTGCCAGCAGTTTGACGGGGGCACTCACTGAAGCTTTCTTT
v_gene: TRBV2; j_gene: TRBJ2-5; abundance: once; d_gene: -; CDR3aa: CASRVGAGETQYF; CDR3nt: TGTGCCAGCAGAGTGGGGGCTGGAGAGACCCAGTACTTC
v_gene: TRBV30; j_gene: TRBJ2-2; abundance: -; d_gene: -; CDR3aa: CAWSKTGRINTGELFF; CDR3nt: TGTGCCTGGAGTAAGACAGGGAGGATCAACACCGGGGAGCTGTTTTTT
v_gene: TRBV19; j_gene: TRBJ1-4; abundance: -; d_gene: -; CDR3aa: CASSLSTGLREKLFF; CDR3nt: TGTGCCAGTAGTCTGTCGACAGGTCTGCGGGAAAAACTGTTTTTT
v_gene: TRBV7-6; j_gene: TRBJ1-4; abundance: -; d_gene: TRBD1; CDR3aa: CASSLAYRGRVEKLFF; CDR3nt: TGTGCCAGCAGCTTAGCGTACAGGGGGCGCGTGGAAAAACTGTTTTTT
v_gene: TRBV5-4; j_gene: TRBJ1-1; abundance: few; d_gene: -; CDR3aa: CASSLGGGSTEAFF; CDR3nt: TGTGCCAGCAGCTTGGGGGGTGGTTCCACTGAAGCTTTCTTT
v_gene: TRBV4-1; j_gene: TRBJ1-2; abundance: -; d_gene: -; CDR3aa: CASSQARSYGYTF; CDR3nt: TGCGCCAGCAGCCAAGCTCGAAGCTATGGCTACACCTTC
v_gene: TRBV5-1; j_gene: TRBJ1-1; abundance: -; d_gene: -; CDR3aa: CASSTFGGGDTEAFF; CDR3nt: TGCGCCAGCAGCACCTTCGGAGGGGGAGATACTGAAGCTTTCTTT
v_gene: TRBV7-9; j_gene: TRBJ1-2; abundance: few; d_gene: -; CDR3aa: CASSERGYTF; CDR3nt: TGTGCCAGCAGCGAGAGGGGCTACACCTTC
v_gene: TRBV11-3; j_gene: TRBJ1-3; abundance: -; d_gene: -; CDR3aa: CATGTDPSGNTIYF; CDR3nt: TGTGCCACCGGGACGGATCCCTCTGGAAACACCATATATTTT
v_gene: TRBV2; j_gene: TRBJ1-4; abundance: -; d_gene: TRBD1; CDR3aa: CASSGDREYEKLFF; CDR3nt: TGTGCCAGCAGTGGTGACAGGGAGTATGAAAAACTGTTTTTT
v_gene: TRBV9; j_gene: TRBJ1-1; abundance: -; d_gene: TRBD1; CDR3aa: CASSVVRGQGNTEAFF; CDR3nt: TGTGCCAGCAGCGTAGTACGGGGACAGGGGAACACTGAAGCTTTCTTT
v_gene: TRBV7-9; j_gene: TRBJ1-3; abundance: -; d_gene: -; CDR3aa: CASSLAMGFSGNTIYF; CDR3nt: TGTGCCAGCAGCTTAGCGATGGGGTTCTCTGGAAACACCATATATTTT
v_gene: TRBV5-8; j_gene: TRBJ2-3; abundance: once; d_gene: TRBD2; CDR3aa: CASSIGLAGVTDTQYF; CDR3nt: TGTGCCAGCAGCATTGGACTAGCGGGGGTCACAGATACGCAGTATTTT
v_gene: TRBV5-6; j_gene: TRBJ2-4; abundance: once; d_gene: -; CDR3aa: CASSPLQAVRGIQYF; CDR3nt: TGTGCCAGCAGTCCACTCCAGGCAGTTCGGGGCATTCAGTACTTC
v_gene: TRBV9; j_gene: TRBJ1-1; abundance: -; d_gene: TRBD1; CDR3aa: CASSEQGENTEAFF; CDR3nt: TGTGCCAGCAGTGAACAGGGGGAGAACACTGAAGCTTTCTTT
v_gene: TRBV21-1; j_gene: TRBJ1-4; abundance: -; d_gene: -; CDR3aa: CASSKRGPGINEKLFF; CDR3nt: TGTGCCAGCAGCAAAAGGGGGCCAGGGATCAATGAAAAACTGTTTTTT
v_gene: TRBV6-5; j_gene: TRBJ2-1; abundance: -; d_gene: TRBD2; CDR3aa: CASSYGARGYNEQFF; CDR3nt: TGTGCCAGCAGTTACGGAGCGCGGGGGTACAATGAGCAGTTCTTC
v_gene: TRBV5-4; j_gene: TRBJ1-2; abundance: once; d_gene: -; CDR3aa: CASTPGGRGTNYGYTF; CDR3nt: TGTGCCAGCACCCCCGGGGGCAGGGGCACTAACTATGGCTACACCTTC
v_gene: TRBV5-6; j_gene: TRBJ1-6; abundance: -; d_gene: -; CDR3aa: CASSSYTDHGGSPLHF; CDR3nt: TGTGCCAGCAGCTCATACACAGACCATGGGGGTTCACCCCTCCACTTT
v_gene: TRBV6-1; j_gene: TRBJ1-2; abundance: once; d_gene: -; CDR3aa: CASSEVASPNYGYTF; CDR3nt: TGTGCCAGCAGTGAAGTGGCCAGCCCTAACTATGGCTACACCTTC
v_gene: TRBV19; j_gene: TRBJ1-2; abundance: -; d_gene: -; CDR3aa: CATLRGQIYGYTF; CDR3nt: TGTGCCACCTTAAGAGGGCAAATCTATGGCTACACCTTC
v_gene: TRBV4-1; j_gene: TRBJ2-1; abundance: few; d_gene: TRBD2; CDR3aa: CASSQASSGRYNEQFF; CDR3nt: TGCGCCAGCAGCCAAGCGAGTAGCGGGAGGTACAATGAGCAGTTCTTC
v_gene: TRBV7-8; j_gene: TRBJ1-2; abundance: -; d_gene: -; CDR3aa: CASSPVGYGYTF; CDR3nt: TGTGCCAGCAGCCCAGTTGGCTATGGCTACACCTTC
v_gene: TRBV11-3; j_gene: TRBJ2-1; abundance: -; d_gene: -; CDR3aa: CASSPPRQGHEQFF; CDR3nt: TGTGCCAGCAGCCCCCCCCGGCAGGGCCATGAGCAGTTCTTC
v_gene: TRBV18; j_gene: TRBJ1-2; abundance: -; d_gene: -; CDR3aa: CASSPMTGDANYGYTF; CDR3nt: TGTGCCAGCTCACCTATGACAGGAGACGCTAACTATGGCTACACCTTC
v_gene: TRBV7-9; j_gene: TRBJ2-3; abundance: -; d_gene: -; CDR3aa: CASRGTSTDTQYF; CDR3nt: TGTGCCAGCCGGGGTACTAGCACAGATACGCAGTATTTT
v_gene: TRBV5-5; j_gene: TRBJ1-2; abundance: -; d_gene: -; CDR3aa: CASSRSRENYGYTF; CDR3nt: TGTGCCAGCAGTCGATCCAGGGAGAACTATGGCTACACCTTC
v_gene: TRBV10-3; j_gene: TRBJ1-6; abundance: -; d_gene: TRBD1; CDR3aa: CAISQTGTLHF; CDR3nt: TGTGCCATCAGTCAGACAGGGACCCTCCACTTT
v_gene: TRBV7-9; j_gene: TRBJ2-1; abundance: few; d_gene: -; CDR3aa: CASSLVRVWGEDEQFF; CDR3nt: TGTGCCAGCAGCTTAGTACGGGTCTGGGGGGAGGATGAGCAGTTCTTC
v_gene: TRBV4-2; j_gene: TRBJ2-7; abundance: -; d_gene: TRBD2; CDR3aa: CASSQGGLQHSYEQYF; CDR3nt: TGTGCCAGCAGCCAAGGGGGACTACAACACTCCTACGAGCAGTACTTC
v_gene: TRBV18; j_gene: TRBJ1-5; abundance: -; d_gene: -; CDR3aa: CASSPRRSTSTHQPQHF; CDR3nt: TGTGCCAGCTCACCCCGCCGGAGCACCTCGACCCATCAGCCCCAGCATTTT
v_gene: TRBV7-9; j_gene: TRBJ2-4; abundance: -; d_gene: -; CDR3aa: CASSQGTLGNIQYF; CDR3nt: TGTGCCAGCAGCCAAGGGACTCTCGGAAACATTCAGTACTTC
v_gene: TRBV24-1; j_gene: TRBJ2-2; abundance: -; d_gene: TRBD1; CDR3aa: CATSDRGIDTGELFF; CDR3nt: TGTGCCACCAGCGACAGGGGGATCGACACCGGGGAGCTGTTTTTT
v_gene: TRBV6-6; j_gene: TRBJ2-1; abundance: -; d_gene: TRBD2; CDR3aa: CASSYSVAGGNEQFF; CDR3nt: TGTGCCAGCAGTTACTCAGTAGCGGGAGGGAATGAGCAGTTCTTC
v_gene: TRBV6-2/TRBV6-3; j_gene: TRBJ2-1; abundance: -; d_gene: -; CDR3aa: CASSRDLKREQFF; CDR3nt: TGTGCCAGCAGCAGGGACCTTAAGAGGGAGCAGTTCTTC
v_gene: TRBV20-1; j_gene: TRBJ2-5; abundance: -; d_gene: TRBD2; CDR3aa: CSASLAGGTGTQYF; CDR3nt: TGCAGTGCTAGTTTGGCGGGGGGGACGGGGACCCAGTACTTC
v_gene: TRBV18; j_gene: TRBJ1-6; abundance: -; d_gene: TRBD1; CDR3aa: CASSPGGSYNSPLHF; CDR3nt: TGTGCCAGCTCCCCAGGGGGCTCCTATAATTCACCCCTCCACTTT
v_gene: TRBV7-2; j_gene: TRBJ1-4; abundance: -; d_gene: -; CDR3aa: CASSQGGVGATNEKLFF; CDR3nt: TGTGCCAGCAGTCAGGGAGGGGTCGGAGCAACTAATGAAAAACTGTTTTTT
v_gene: TRBV30; j_gene: TRBJ2-2; abundance: -; d_gene: TRBD1; CDR3aa: CAWSQTGSGNTGELFF; CDR3nt: TGTGCCTGGAGCCAGACAGGGTCTGGGAACACCGGGGAGCTGTTTTTT
v_gene: TRBV5-1; j_gene: TRBJ1-6; abundance: -; d_gene: -; CDR3aa: CASGRGDYNSPLHF; CDR3nt: TGCGCCAGCGGACGGGGAGACTATAATTCACCCCTCCACTTT
v_gene: TRBV4-2; j_gene: TRBJ1-6; abundance: -; d_gene: -; CDR3aa: CASSQASGTDNSPLHF; CDR3nt: TGTGCCAGCAGCCAAGCCTCCGGGACGGATAATTCACCCCTCCACTTT
v_gene: TRBV27; j_gene: TRBJ1-3; abundance: -; d_gene: TRBD1; CDR3aa: CASSSGGGNTIYF; CDR3nt: TGTGCCAGCAGTTCAGGGGGAGGAAACACCATATATTTT
v_gene: TRBV5-1; j_gene: TRBJ2-2; abundance: -; d_gene: -; CDR3aa: CASSPRVDHGELFF; CDR3nt: TGCGCCAGCAGCCCCCGAGTTGACCATGGGGAGCTGTTTTTT
v_gene: TRBV5-4; j_gene: TRBJ1-2; abundance: -; d_gene: TRBD1; CDR3aa: CASSSGQNYGYTF; CDR3nt: TGTGCCAGCAGCTCGGGACAGAACTATGGCTACACCTTC
v_gene: TRBV20-1; j_gene: TRBJ1-5; abundance: -; d_gene: -; CDR3aa: CSARVGGRDQPQHF; CDR3nt: TGCAGTGCTCGTGTAGGGGGGAGAGATCAGCCCCAGCATTTT
v_gene: TRBV7-2; j_gene: TRBJ2-1; abundance: -; d_gene: -; CDR3aa: CASSWRGLNEQFF; CDR3nt: TGTGCCAGCAGCTGGCGAGGGTTGAATGAGCAGTTCTTC
v_gene: TRBV2; j_gene: TRBJ1-2; abundance: -; d_gene: TRBD1; CDR3aa: CASSEQGVGGPYGYTF; CDR3nt: TGTGCCAGCAGTGAACAGGGGGTGGGAGGCCCCTATGGCTACACCTTC
v_gene: TRBV3-1/TRBV3-2; j_gene: TRBJ1-2; abundance: -; d_gene: TRBD1; CDR3aa: CASSQEGQIGYTF; CDR3nt: TGTGCCAGCAGCCAAGAGGGACAGATCGGCTACACCTTC
v_gene: TRBV30; j_gene: TRBJ2-1; abundance: -; d_gene: -; CDR3aa: CAWSGRLANEQFF; CDR3nt: TGTGCCTGGAGTGGACGGCTAGCGAATGAGCAGTTCTTC
v_gene: TRBV7-2; j_gene: TRBJ2-1; abundance: -; d_gene: -; CDR3aa: CASSSRGAHIYVDEQFF; CDR3nt: TGTGCCAGCAGCTCCCGGGGGGCCCATATTTATGTCGATGAGCAGTTCTTC
v_gene: TRBV6-2/TRBV6-3; j_gene: TRBJ2-2; abundance: once; d_gene: -; CDR3aa: CASSYSVVAGELFF; CDR3nt: TGTGCCAGCAGTTACTCGGTGGTGGCCGGGGAGCTGTTTTTT